The rows below give T cell receptor beta chains drawn from one sample of a study of T cells in Graves' hyperthyroidism and ophthalmopathy. TCRdb processed the multiplex PCR reads anew with MiXCR; each CDR3 protein has one entry. The data contain 330,000 or so distinct CDR3 sequences, 15% to 20% of them seen just once; the ten biggest clones take up roughly a sixth. The sequenced material came from blood. Source of these receptors: a woman between 40 and 55 years old with Graves' ophthalmopathy. Both conserved end residues are part of each CDR3. D genes are given only for firm matches. Only some rows state a clone size, as once, few, many or a class for expanded clones.

size: few; V: TRBV18; J: TRBJ2-5; D: .; CDR3: CASSPELWETQYF; DNA: TGTGCCAGCTCACCGGAGCTTTGGGAGACCCAGTACTTC
size: many; V: TRBV7-3; J: TRBJ2-5; D: .; CDR3: CASSSEVLQDREETQYF; DNA: TGTGCCAGCAGCTCAGAGGTATTGCAAGACAGAGAAGAGACCCAGTACTTC
size: many; V: TRBV28; J: TRBJ1-6; D: .; CDR3: CASRSPGISPLHF; DNA: TGTGCCAGCAGGTCCCCGGGGATCTCACCCCTCCACTTT
size: many; V: TRBV11-2; J: TRBJ2-7; D: .; CDR3: CASSAWGGTYEQYF; DNA: TGTGCCAGCAGCGCCTGGGGTGGGACCTACGAGCAGTACTTC
size: once; V: TRBV6-1; J: TRBJ2-5; D: .; CDR3: CASGAGTSKETQYF; DNA: TGTGCCAGCGGCGCCGGGACATCGAAAGAGACCCAGTACTTC
size: once; V: TRBV5-1; J: TRBJ1-2; D: TRBD1; CDR3: CASSWGQGSGPGYTF; DNA: TGCGCCAGCAGCTGGGGACAGGGAAGTGGTCCTGGCTACACCTTC
size: many; V: TRBV20-1; J: TRBJ2-2; D: TRBD2; CDR3: CSARNGRARGELFF; DNA: TGCAGTGCTAGGAACGGGAGGGCCAGAGGGGAGCTGTTTTTT
size: many; V: TRBV7-3; J: TRBJ1-2; D: TRBD1; CDR3: CASSFALTGGGGYYGYTF; DNA: TGTGCCAGCAGCTTCGCCCTCACAGGGGGCGGCGGGTACTATGGCTACACCTTC
size: many; V: TRBV7-8; J: TRBJ2-2; D: TRBD2; CDR3: CASSRWGRSGTTNTGELFF; DNA: TGTGCCAGCAGCCGATGGGGGAGGAGCGGGACGACGAACACCGGGGAGCTGTTTTTT
size: many; V: TRBV9; J: TRBJ1-2; D: .; CDR3: CASSKKDYGGYTF; DNA: TGTGCCAGCAGCAAGAAGGATTATGGTGGCTACACCTTC
size: many; V: TRBV28; J: TRBJ1-5; D: .; CDR3: CASSRDRLPNEPQHF; DNA: TGTGCCAGCAGCCGGGACCGGCTCCCCAATGAGCCCCAGCATTTT
size: .; V: TRBV20-1; J: TRBJ1-5; D: .; CDR3: CSARPTGAGQPQHF; DNA: TGCAGTGCTAGACCTACAGGAGCGGGGCAGCCCCAGCATTTT